Described below is a single T cell receptor beta chain sequence and its context. The antigen it recognizes is unknown. No much larger clone exists at a distance of one base, and base qualities are not known. For sorting, conventional CD4 T cells were defined as CD4+CD127+ cells. Control samples were obtained from healthy donors who were not related to the patients. A FACSAria flow cytometer was used to sort the Tconv and Treg cells intended for TCRbeta sequencing. Sorted cells were collected into 5-ml round-bottom polystyrene tubes, and dry cell pellets were frozen at -80°C before sequencing. The sample comes from a study of B cell selection in AIRE deficiency (dated by TCRdb to the late 2010s). Background on the whole study: Researchers compared TCRbeta repertoires of sorted blood CD4+ conventional T cells and regulatory T cells in AIRE-deficient patients with those in healthy controls. The TCR-sequenced cohort comprised roughly five AIRE-deficient APECED patients and roughly five healthy control donors.

General conclusions and limits of the study: Sequencing covered only TCRbeta chains, and 35% to 40% of shared healthy-donor Treg sequences were also present in healthy Tconv, possibly due to differing TCRalpha chains. Approximately 31% of Treg TCRbeta sequences shared among healthy donors appeared in patient Tconv cells, suggesting diversion of Treg-biased clones into the Tconv compartment. In terms of TCRBV gene usage, CDR3 length and TCR diversity, Tconv and Treg cells from AIRE-deficient patients looked similar to Tconv and Treg cells from healthy donors. CDR3s were shorter in shared Treg sequences, reflecting a bias toward rearrangements that have few non-templated nucleotide insertions. Among around 3,700 shared Treg TCRbeta sequences, roughly 32% were found to be shared only among healthy donors and 7.5% to 10% only among patients, suggesting that Treg selection is less efficient in the absence of AIRE.

CDR1 and CDR2 were assigned from the germline V gene as SGHDN and FVKESK. There are 15 amino acids in the CDR3, from cysteine to phenylalanine inclusive. Kept here is only the CDR3 DNA, which spans 45 bases and is read in frame from base 1. Trimming costs V 5 bases and J 1 base, and their ends lie 14 bases apart. TCRbeta chain sequencing was performed with the immunoSEQ platform. On the authors' methods: When conventional T cell repertoires were pooled, about 11x10^4 distinct in-frame TCRbeta sequences were obtained from patients and approximately 1.5x10^5 from healthy donors. Public Treg TCRbeta sequences were defined as those shared by two or more individuals and were then searched for in Tconv repertoires. Differences between groups were assessed by Mann-Whitney U tests with Bonferroni-Dunn correction in GraphPad Prism 7.03. In TCRdb, the immuneACCESS table is reduced to in-frame sequences with V and J assigned. These tables do not hold every clone; where another copy was compared, an unresolved V gene accounts for under half, and the others remain unexplained. V and J calls and clone size are as listed in that table; D and trimming were resolved from the DNA. The sample table contains about 25,000 clones; only one count was recorded for about 96% of them. The top ten constitute 0.15% to 0.2% of the sample.

The chain is assembled from TRBV14 and TRBJ1-1, with TRBD1 perhaps the D gene, on 6 matching bases. Sequenced: CD4+CD127+ conventional T cells sorted from PBMCs. This sequence originates from a human donor in good health. This receptor has the CDR3 CASSEQGFGNTEAFF. The bases read TGTGCCAGCAGCGAACAGGGATTTGGGAACACTGAAGCTTTCTTT.